The clone carrying this T cell receptor (beta chain) was observed at least ten times. Its antigen remains unidentified. TCRdb independently ran MiXCR on the reads; one entry per CDR3 protein. This sample has about 130,000 distinct CDR3 sequences; roughly 8.2% occur once, and the top ten carry around 10%. The germline V gene encodes CDR1 SQVTM and CDR2 ANQGSEA. The CDR3 totals 11 residues. V lost 4 bases to trimming and J lost 10 bases; unmatched junction nucleotides: 6. These data are taken from a study of T cell repertoires in cytomegalovirus infection. About the research overall: An indication of both CMV infection and matching HLA type came from public TCR beta signatures. Study-level results: What dominated the ex vivo response were HLA-C-restricted CMV-specific TCR beta clonotypes. Accumulated public TCR beta family frequency recognized individuals carrying CMV together with the relevant HLA.

The sequence was obtained from a human donor in good health (CMV status not recorded). Some clones in this sample may be carry-over from other donors' samples. This chain joins TRBV29-1 and TRBJ1-1; the match to TRBD1 covers 7 bases. The sequenced sample consisted of PBMCs. The CDR3 is CSVADNRGAFF. Written as DNA, the CDR3 is TGCAGCGTTGCTGATAACAGGGGAGCTTTCTTT.